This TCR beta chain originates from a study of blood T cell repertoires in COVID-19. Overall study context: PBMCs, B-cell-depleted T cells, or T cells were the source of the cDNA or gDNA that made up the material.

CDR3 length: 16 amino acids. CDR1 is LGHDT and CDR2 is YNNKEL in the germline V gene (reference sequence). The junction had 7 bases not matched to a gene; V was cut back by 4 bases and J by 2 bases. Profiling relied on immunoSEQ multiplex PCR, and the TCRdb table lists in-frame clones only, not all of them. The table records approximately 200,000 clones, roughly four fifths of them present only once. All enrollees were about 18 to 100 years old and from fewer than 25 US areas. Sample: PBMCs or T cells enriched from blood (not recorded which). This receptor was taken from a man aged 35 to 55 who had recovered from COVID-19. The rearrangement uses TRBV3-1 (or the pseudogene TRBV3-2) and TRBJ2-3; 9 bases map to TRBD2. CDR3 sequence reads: CASSPGGTSPTDTQYF. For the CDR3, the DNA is TGTGCCAGCAGCCCGGGGGGGACTAGCCCCACAGATACGCAGTATTTT.